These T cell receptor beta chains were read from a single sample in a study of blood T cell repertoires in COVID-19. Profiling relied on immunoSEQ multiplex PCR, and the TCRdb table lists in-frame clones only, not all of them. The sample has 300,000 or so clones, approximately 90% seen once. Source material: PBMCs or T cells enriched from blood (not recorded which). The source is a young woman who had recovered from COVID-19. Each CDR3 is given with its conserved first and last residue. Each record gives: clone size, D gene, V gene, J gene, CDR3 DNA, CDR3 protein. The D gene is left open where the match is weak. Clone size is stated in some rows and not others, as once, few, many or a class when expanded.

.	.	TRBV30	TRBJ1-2	TGTGCCTGCAGGGACTCTAACTATGGCTACACCTTC	CACRDSNYGYTF
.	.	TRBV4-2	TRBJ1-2	TGTGCCAGCAGCCAAGGGACAGCTGACTATGGCTACACCTTC	CASSQGTADYGYTF
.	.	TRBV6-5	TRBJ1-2	TGTGCCAGCAGCCTCCGCCGGGAGCCACTCGGCTACACCTTC	CASSLRREPLGYTF
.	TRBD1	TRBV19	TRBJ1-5	TGTGCCAGTGAATCAGGGGGACCCCTGGATCAGCCCCAGCATTTT	CASESGGPLDQPQHF
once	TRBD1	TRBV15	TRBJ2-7	TGTGCCACCAGCGGTGGGTACAGGGGCACCTACGAGCAGTACTTC	CATSGGYRGTYEQYF
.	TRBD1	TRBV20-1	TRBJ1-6	TGCAGTGCGAGTCCCGGGACAGGGGGGAGCTCCTATAATTCACCCCTCCACTTT	CSASPGTGGSSYNSPLHF
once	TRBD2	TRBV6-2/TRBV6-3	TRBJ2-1	TGTGCCAGCAGTTACTCGACCCCGAGGAGCGGGGGGCCATACAATGAGCAGTTCTTC	CASSYSTPRSGGPYNEQFF
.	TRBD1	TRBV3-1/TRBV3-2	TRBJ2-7	TGTGCCAGCAGCCAAGGTCCCACCTGGACAGGGCCGTACGAGCAGTACTTC	CASSQGPTWTGPYEQYF
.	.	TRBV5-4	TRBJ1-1	TGTGCCAGCAGCTTGGGGGCGGGGATGAACACTGAAGCTTTCTTT	CASSLGAGMNTEAFF
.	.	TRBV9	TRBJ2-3	TGTGCCAGCAGCGCCCGGAGAGCGTCTAGCACAGATACGCAGTATTTT	CASSARRASSTDTQYF
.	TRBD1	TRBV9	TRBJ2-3	TGTGCCAGCAGCGTAGTGACAGGGGGCATTCGAGATACGCAGTATTTT	CASSVVTGGIRDTQYF
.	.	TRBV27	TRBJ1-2	TGTGCCAGCAGTCCCTCAGCGAGGGGGTTTGGCTACACCTTC	CASSPSARGFGYTF
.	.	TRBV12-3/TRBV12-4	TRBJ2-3	TGTGCCAGCAGTTTACGCGGCACAGATACGCAGTATTTT	CASSLRGTDTQYF
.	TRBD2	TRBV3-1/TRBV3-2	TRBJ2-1	TGTGCCAGCAGACCTAGCGGGGGGGCCTACAATGAGCAGTTCTTC	CASRPSGGAYNEQFF
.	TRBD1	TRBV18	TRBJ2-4	TGTGCCAGCTCACCACCGGGACAGCGAACCGTTCAGTACTTC	CASSPPGQRTVQYF
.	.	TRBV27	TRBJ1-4	TGTGCCAGCAGTTTACGAAGAGGGGGTGAAAAACTGTTTTTT	CASSLRRGGEKLFF
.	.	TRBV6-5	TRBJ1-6	TGTGCCAGCAGTTACAAAGGGGGGGATAATTCACCCCTCCACTTT	CASSYKGGDNSPLHF
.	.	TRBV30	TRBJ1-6	TGTGCCTGGGGGGCCGGGGGGCCTTCACCCCTCCACTTT	CAWGAGGPSPLHF
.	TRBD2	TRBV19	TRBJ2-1	TGTGCCAGTTGTCGGGGGGACTACAATGAGCAGTTCTTC	CASCRGDYNEQFF
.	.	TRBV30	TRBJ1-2	TGTGCCTGGAGTGTGGGGCTGGATAACTATGGCTACACCTTC	CAWSVGLDNYGYTF
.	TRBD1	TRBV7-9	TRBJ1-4	TGTGCCAGCAGCCCCGAGGGACAGTATAATGAAAAACTGTTTTTT	CASSPEGQYNEKLFF
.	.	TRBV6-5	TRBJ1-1	TGTGCCAGCAGCTCGCGTGGAGTACAGGCGATTGAAGCTTTCTTT	CASSSRGVQAIEAFF
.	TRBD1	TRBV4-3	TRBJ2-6	TGCGCCAGCAGCCAAGATTCCGGACAGGGGCTTGGTGGGGCCAACGTCCTGACTTTC	CASSQDSGQGLGGANVLTF
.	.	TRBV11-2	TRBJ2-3	TGTGCCAGCACTCTCACCCAGGCGGATACGCAGTATTTT	CASTLTQADTQYF
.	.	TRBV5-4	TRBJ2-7	TGTGCCAGCAGCTTGGCCCCAGGGTCCTACGAGCAGTACTTC	CASSLAPGSYEQYF
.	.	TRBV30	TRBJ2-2	TGTCTTTCCTCTCGGAACACCGGGGAGCTGTTTTTT	CLSSRNTGELFF
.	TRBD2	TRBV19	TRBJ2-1	TGTGCCAGTAGTATGACTAGCGGGGGGGCCATAAATGAGCAGTTCTTC	CASSMTSGGAINEQFF
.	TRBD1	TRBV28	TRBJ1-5	TGTGCCAGCAGGGGACAGGGGAGCAATCAGCCCCAGCATTTT	CASRGQGSNQPQHF
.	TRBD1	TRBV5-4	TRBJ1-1	TGTGCCAGCAACGACAGGGGAGGTGTCACTGAAGCTTTCTTT	CASNDRGGVTEAFF